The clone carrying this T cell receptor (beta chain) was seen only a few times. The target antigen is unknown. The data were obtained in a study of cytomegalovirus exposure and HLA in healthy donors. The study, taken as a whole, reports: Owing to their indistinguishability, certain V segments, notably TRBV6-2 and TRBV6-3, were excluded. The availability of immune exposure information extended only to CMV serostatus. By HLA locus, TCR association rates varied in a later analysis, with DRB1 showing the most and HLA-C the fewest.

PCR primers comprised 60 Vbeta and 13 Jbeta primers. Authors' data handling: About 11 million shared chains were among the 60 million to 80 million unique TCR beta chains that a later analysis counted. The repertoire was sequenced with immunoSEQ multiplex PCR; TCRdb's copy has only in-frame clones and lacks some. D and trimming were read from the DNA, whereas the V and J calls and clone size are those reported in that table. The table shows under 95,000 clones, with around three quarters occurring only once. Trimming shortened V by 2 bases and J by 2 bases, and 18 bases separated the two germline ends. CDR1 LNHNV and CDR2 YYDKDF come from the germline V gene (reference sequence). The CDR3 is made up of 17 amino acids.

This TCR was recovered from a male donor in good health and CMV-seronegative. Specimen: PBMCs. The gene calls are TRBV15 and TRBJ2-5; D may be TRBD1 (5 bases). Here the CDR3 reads CATSRTYRRQDQETQYF. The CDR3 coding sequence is TGTGCCACCAGCAGAACATACAGGCGGCAAGATCAAGAGACCCAGTACTTC.